The entry that follows covers one T cell receptor (beta chain) sequence. Its specificity is not known. MiXCR, applied by TCRdb to the 5' RACE reads, yields one record per CDR3 protein. The repertoire holds tens of thousands of distinct CDR3 sequences, roughly 25% seen once, with roughly 44% in the top ten. The ends were cut back, 1 base at V and 6 bases at J, with 9 bases in the middle. The CDR3 has 14 amino acids. Germline V lookup: CDR1 MGHRA, CDR2 YSYEKL. The data were taken from a study of T-cell memory formation after mild COVID-19. Study results and limitations: Mainly CM and EM harbored the contracting CD4+ clones; mainly EMRA harbored the CD8+ ones.

This TCR was recovered from a man younger than 35 who had mild COVID-19 (a few samples of this study predate the infection). Cell type and time point are not known. Sequencing was carried out using PBMCs or a T cell subset sorted from them (not recorded which). The chain combines TRBV4-1 with TRBJ2-2, with a possible D match to TRBD2 (7 bases). CDR3 loop: CASSQVGGPGELFF. DNA of the CDR3: TGCGCCAGCAGCCAAGTCGGGGGGCCCGGGGAGCTGTTTTTT.